A selection of T cell receptor beta chains follows, all from one sample in a study of T cells in Graves' hyperthyroidism and ophthalmopathy. MiXCR, applied by TCRdb to the multiplex PCR reads, yields one record per CDR3 protein. The sample contains about 690,000 distinct CDR3 sequences, around 16% of which appear only once. Sequencing input: blood. The receptors here all came from a man aged 50-59 years with Graves' hyperthyroidism. CDR3s include the opening cysteine and the closing phenylalanine or tryptophan. D genes are given only for firm matches. The size field is filled for only some rows; it gives once, few, many or a size class.

V	D	size	J	CDR3	DNA
TRBV27	.	few	TRBJ1-4	CASRFQSGTNEKLFF	TGTGCCAGCAGATTCCAATCTGGAACTAATGAAAAACTGTTTTTT
TRBV7-2	.	many	TRBJ2-5	CASRQSGTPAETQYF	TGTGCCAGCAGGCAAAGTGGGACCCCAGCGGAGACCCAGTACTTC
TRBV19	.	few	TRBJ1-5	CASRSNRPETNQPQHF	TGTGCCAGTAGAAGCAACCGACCAGAGACCAATCAGCCCCAGCATTTT
TRBV10-3	.	.	TRBJ1-5	CAISSGINQPQHF	TGTGCCATCAGTTCAGGGATCAATCAGCCCCAGCATTTT
TRBV12-3/TRBV12-4	TRBD1	many	TRBJ1-6	CASSLEGAVNSPLHF	TGTGCCAGCAGTTTAGAGGGGGCAGTAAATTCACCCCTCCACTTT
TRBV2	TRBD2	.	TRBJ2-3	CASGPSGNTDTQYF	TGTGCCAGCGGACCTAGCGGGAACACAGATACGCAGTATTTT
TRBV28	.	many	TRBJ1-1	CASKTSPTEAFF	TGTGCCAGCAAAACATCCCCCACTGAAGCTTTCTTT
TRBV5-1	TRBD2	few	TRBJ2-5	CASSLVNREGETQYF	TGCGCCAGCAGCTTGGTCAACCGGGAGGGAGAGACCCAGTACTTC
TRBV7-8	.	many	TRBJ2-3	CASSLTTPIGTDTQYF	TGTGCCAGCAGCTTAACTACCCCAATCGGCACAGATACGCAGTATTTT
TRBV19	TRBD1	many	TRBJ2-1	CASSLMTGGNEQFF	TGTGCCAGTAGTCTGATGACAGGGGGCAATGAGCAGTTCTTC
TRBV12-3/TRBV12-4	TRBD1	many	TRBJ2-5	CASSNRQGRETQYF	TGTGCCAGCAGCAACCGACAGGGAAGGGAGACCCAGTACTTC
TRBV4-1	.	.	TRBJ2-1	CASSQGGRRNEQFF	TGCGCCAGCAGCCAAGGAGGACGTCGCAATGAGCAGTTCTTC
TRBV28	TRBD1	.	TRBJ1-5	CASSFDTGGIGNQPQHF	TGTGCCAGCAGTTTTGACACAGGGGGGATAGGCAATCAGCCCCAGCATTTT
TRBV30	TRBD1	.	TRBJ1-5	CAWSRQGVQPQHF	TGTGCCTGGAGCCGACAGGGGGTCCAGCCCCAGCATTTT
TRBV5-1	.	.	TRBJ1-3	CASSSGGGGPSGNTIYF	TGCGCCAGCAGCTCGGGCGGGGGGGGCCCCTCTGGAAACACCATATATTTT
TRBV19	TRBD1	few	TRBJ2-5	CASSLTGTGFQETQYF	TGTGCCAGTAGTTTAACCGGGACAGGATTCCAAGAGACCCAGTACTTC
TRBV19	TRBD1	.	TRBJ2-5	CASNLGTGQGREETQYF	TGTGCCAGTAACCTGGGCACGGGACAGGGAAGAGAGGAGACCCAGTACTTC
TRBV7-2	TRBD1	few	TRBJ2-7	CASSFIMGQSYEQYF	TGTGCCAGCAGCTTCATAATGGGACAGTCCTACGAGCAGTACTTC
TRBV10-3	.	many	TRBJ1-4	CAISGGTDEKLFF	TGTGCCATCAGTGGAGGCACGGATGAAAAACTGTTTTTT
TRBV2	.	many	TRBJ2-2	CAGRPVTGELFF	TGTGCCGGACGTCCGGTCACCGGGGAGCTGTTTTTT
TRBV19	.	few	TRBJ2-5	CASSSLENQETQYF	TGTGCCAGTAGTTCTCTAGAAAACCAAGAGACCCAGTACTTC
TRBV28	TRBD1	many	TRBJ2-7	CASTDRGPYEQYF	TGTGCCAGCACCGACAGGGGCCCCTACGAGCAGTACTTC
TRBV10-3	.	few	TRBJ2-3	CAISEFPGSADTQYF	TGTGCCATCAGTGAGTTTCCGGGGAGTGCAGATACGCAGTATTTT
TRBV2	.	few	TRBJ1-4	CASSSSLEKLFF	TGTGCCAGCAGTTCTTCCCTTGAAAAACTGTTTTTT
TRBV19	.	.	TRBJ2-6	CASSIGSGTGANVLTF	TGTGCCAGTAGTATAGGATCGGGGACCGGGGCCAACGTCCTGACTTTC
TRBV27	TRBD2	.	TRBJ2-7	CASSPLGLAGVYEQYF	TGTGCCAGCAGTCCCCTCGGACTAGCGGGGGTATACGAGCAGTACTTC
TRBV7-2	TRBD2	many	TRBJ2-7	CASLEIAGGYEQYF	TGTGCCAGCTTGGAGATAGCGGGAGGCTACGAGCAGTACTTC
TRBV5-1	TRBD1	few	TRBJ1-1	CASSLRTGENTEAFF	TGCGCCAGCAGCTTGCGTACAGGGGAGAACACTGAAGCTTTCTTT
TRBV28	TRBD2	.	TRBJ2-1	CASSSSSGSFYNEQFF	TGTGCCAGCAGTTCCTCTAGCGGGAGTTTTTACAATGAGCAGTTCTTC
TRBV2	.	many	TRBJ2-1	CASSEQGREFF	TGTGCCAGCAGTGAACAGGGGAGGGAGTTCTTC
TRBV5-5	.	many	TRBJ2-3	CASSQGHRVPDTQYF	TGTGCCAGCAGCCAGGGACATCGGGTCCCAGATACGCAGTATTTT
TRBV28	.	.	TRBJ1-6	CASSSGPLPLHF	TGTGCCAGCAGTTCTGGACCGCTCCCTCTCCACTTT
TRBV2	.	many	TRBJ1-1	CASSEGPEAFF	TGTGCCAGCAGTGAAGGGCCGGAAGCTTTCTTT
TRBV4-1	.	.	TRBJ2-3	CASSQEVADRTDTQYF	TGCGCCAGCAGCCAAGAAGTAGCGGATCGCACAGATACGCAGTATTTT
TRBV19	.	.	TRBJ2-7	CASSAGSAHTYEQYF	TGTGCCAGTAGCGCAGGGTCGGCGCATACCTACGAGCAGTACTTC
TRBV28	.	.	TRBJ2-3	CASSPHTALVSTDTQYF	TGTGCCAGCAGTCCTCATACAGCGCTCGTATCCACAGATACGCAGTATTTT
TRBV28	TRBD1	.	TRBJ2-1	CASSSGTGSSEQFF	TGTGCCAGCAGTTCCGGGACAGGGTCGAGTGAGCAGTTCTTC
TRBV5-1	.	many	TRBJ1-4	CASSLTVTRATNEKLFF	TGCGCCAGCAGCTTGACAGTCACAAGGGCAACTAATGAAAAACTGTTTTTT
TRBV7-8	.	.	TRBJ2-5	CASSLAFIYGTQYF	TGTGCCAGCAGCTTAGCGTTCATCTACGGGACCCAGTACTTC
TRBV12-5	.	many	TRBJ2-1	CASGFSAGASSYNEQFF	TGTGCTAGTGGTTTTTCGGCAGGGGCGAGCTCCTACAATGAGCAGTTCTTC
TRBV5-1	TRBD2	many	TRBJ2-1	CASSLGGRAINEQFF	TGCGCCAGCAGCTTGGGCGGGAGAGCGATAAATGAGCAGTTCTTC
TRBV12-3/TRBV12-4	.	many	TRBJ1-2	CASSLQTDLSGGYTF	TGTGCCAGCAGTTTACAGACAGACCTCTCGGGTGGCTACACCTTC
TRBV28	TRBD1	many	TRBJ2-7	CASTGGQAIYEQYF	TGTGCCAGCACCGGAGGACAGGCGATCTACGAGCAGTACTTC
TRBV7-2	.	few	TRBJ1-1	CASGVGVNTEAFF	TGTGCCAGCGGGGTGGGGGTGAACACTGAAGCTTTCTTT
TRBV20-1	.	few	TRBJ1-3	CSGRGQFPGPGNTIYF	TGCAGTGGTAGGGGCCAATTCCCTGGACCTGGAAACACCATATATTTT
TRBV5-1	TRBD2	many	TRBJ2-1	CASSLGRLAGADEQFF	TGCGCCAGCAGCTTGGGAAGGCTAGCGGGGGCCGATGAGCAGTTCTTC